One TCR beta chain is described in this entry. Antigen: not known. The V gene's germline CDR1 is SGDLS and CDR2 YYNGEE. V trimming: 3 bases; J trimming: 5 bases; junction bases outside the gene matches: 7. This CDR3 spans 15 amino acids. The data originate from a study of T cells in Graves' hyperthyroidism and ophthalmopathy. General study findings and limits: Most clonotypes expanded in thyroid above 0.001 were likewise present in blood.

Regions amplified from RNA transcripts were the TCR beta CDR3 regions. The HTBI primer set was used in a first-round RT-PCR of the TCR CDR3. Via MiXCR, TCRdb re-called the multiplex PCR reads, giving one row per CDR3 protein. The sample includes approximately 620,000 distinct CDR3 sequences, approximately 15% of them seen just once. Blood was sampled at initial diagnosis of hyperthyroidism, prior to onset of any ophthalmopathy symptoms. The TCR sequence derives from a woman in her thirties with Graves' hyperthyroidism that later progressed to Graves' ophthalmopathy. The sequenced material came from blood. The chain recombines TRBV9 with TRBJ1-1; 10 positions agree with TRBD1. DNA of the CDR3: TGTGCCAGCAGCGGGGGGGACAGGGGCGATACTGAAGCTTTCTTT. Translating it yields CASSGGDRGDTEAFF. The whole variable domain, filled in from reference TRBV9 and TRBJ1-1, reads DSGVTQTPKHLITATGQRVTLRCSPRSGDLSVYWYQQSLDQGLQFLIQYYNGEERAKGNILERFSAQQFPDLHSELNLSSLELGDSALYFCASSGGDRGDTEAFFGQGTRLTVV.